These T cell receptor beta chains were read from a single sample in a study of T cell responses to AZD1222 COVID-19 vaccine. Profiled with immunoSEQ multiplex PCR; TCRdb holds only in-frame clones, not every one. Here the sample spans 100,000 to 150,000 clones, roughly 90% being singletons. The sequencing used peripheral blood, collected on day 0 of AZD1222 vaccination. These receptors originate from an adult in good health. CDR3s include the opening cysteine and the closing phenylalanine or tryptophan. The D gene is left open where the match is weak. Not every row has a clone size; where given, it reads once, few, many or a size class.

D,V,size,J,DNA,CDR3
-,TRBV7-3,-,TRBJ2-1,TGTGCCAGCAGTTACACTGCGCGGACAGAGTACAATGAGCAGTTCTTC,CASSYTARTEYNEQFF
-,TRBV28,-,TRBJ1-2,TGTGCCAGCAGCCACCATAAAGACCGCCCGGGTGGCTACACCTTC,CASSHHKDRPGGYTF
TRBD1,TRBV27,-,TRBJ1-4,TGTGCCAGCAGTTTACTCCGGGGACAGGGGGGTGAAAAACTGTTTTTT,CASSLLRGQGGEKLFF
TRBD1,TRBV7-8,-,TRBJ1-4,TGTGCCAGCAGCACGAACAGGGGGCGGGGTGAAAAACTGTTTTTT,CASSTNRGRGEKLFF
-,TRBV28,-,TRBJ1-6,TGTGCCAGCAGTTTACTGAACCCAGGGTATTCACCCCTCCACTTT,CASSLLNPGYSPLHF
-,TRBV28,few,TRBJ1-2,TGTGCCAGCAGTAGTTGGACAGACTATGGCTACACCTTC,CASSSWTDYGYTF
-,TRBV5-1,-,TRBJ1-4,TGCGCCAGCAGCTTGGCGCTGATGGGGGCTGCAACTAATGAAAAACTGTTTTTT,CASSLALMGAATNEKLFF
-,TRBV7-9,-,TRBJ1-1,TGTGCCAGCAGCTTTTTCCAGAACACTGAAGCTTTCTTT,CASSFFQNTEAFF
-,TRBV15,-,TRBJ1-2,TGTGCCACCGATTCCGAGGGCTCTGGCTACACCTTC,CATDSEGSGYTF
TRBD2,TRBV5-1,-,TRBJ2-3,TGCGCCAGCAGCTTCGGCTATCCGGGAGGGCCGTCAGATACGCAGTATTTT,CASSFGYPGGPSDTQYF
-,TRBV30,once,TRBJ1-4,TGTGCCTGGATTGACCGGGGGGAAGCAACTAATGAAAAACTGTTTTTT,CAWIDRGEATNEKLFF
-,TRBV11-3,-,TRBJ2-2,TGTGCCAGCAGCTTACCTCGGAGGGGGGAGAAGGCCGGGGAGCTGTTTTTT,CASSLPRRGEKAGELFF
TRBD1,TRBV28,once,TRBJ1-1,TGTGCCAGCAGTCTACGACAGGGTAAGGGTTCCACTGAAGCTTTCTTT,CASSLRQGKGSTEAFF
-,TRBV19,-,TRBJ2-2,TGTGCCACAGGGGTCATAACCAGTGGGTCCGGGGAGCTGTTTTTT,CATGVITSGSGELFF
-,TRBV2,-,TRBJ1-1,TGTGCCAGCACTTCGACAGCGGTGGGCACTGAAGCTTTCTTT,CASTSTAVGTEAFF
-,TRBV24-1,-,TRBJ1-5,TGTGCCACCAGGGGACTTAGCAATCAGCCCCAGCATTTT,CATRGLSNQPQHF
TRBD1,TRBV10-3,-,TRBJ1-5,TGTGCCATCAGTGGGACAGGGGGTGGACAGCCCCAGCATTTT,CAISGTGGGQPQHF
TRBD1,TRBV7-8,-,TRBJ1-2,TGTGCCAGCAGCTCGGGGGGGACAGCGAAATTCTATGGCTACACCTTC,CASSSGGTAKFYGYTF
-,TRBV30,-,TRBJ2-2,TGTGCCGGAAGTACAGCCGGGGAGCTGTTTTTT,CAGSTAGELFF
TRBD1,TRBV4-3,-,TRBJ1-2,TGCGCCAGCAGCCAGGAACAGGGGAGTAGAGGCTACACCTTC,CASSQEQGSRGYTF
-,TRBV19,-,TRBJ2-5,TGTGCCAGTAGTATACTTGGGACAGAGACCCAGTACTTC,CASSILGTETQYF
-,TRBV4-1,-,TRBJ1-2,TGCGCCAGCAGACAGAACTATGGCTACACCTTC,CASRQNYGYTF
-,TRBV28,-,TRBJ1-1,TGTGCCAGCAGTTTCGATCGGATCGCTGAAGCTTTCTTT,CASSFDRIAEAFF
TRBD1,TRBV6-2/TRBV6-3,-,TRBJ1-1,TGTGCCAGCAGTAGATGGGACAGCAACACTGAAGCTTTCTTT,CASSRWDSNTEAFF
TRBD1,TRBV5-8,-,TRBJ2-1,TGTGCCAGCAGCTTGGGGGGTTGGCCGGGACAGGGACCCAATGAGCAGTTCTTC,CASSLGGWPGQGPNEQFF
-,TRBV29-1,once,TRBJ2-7,TGCAGCGTTGGTAAGATAAATTCCTACGAGCAGTACTTC,CSVGKINSYEQYF
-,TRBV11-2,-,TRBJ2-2,TGTGCCAGCAGCTTAGAGGCCACAACCGGGGAGCTGTTTTTT,CASSLEATTGELFF
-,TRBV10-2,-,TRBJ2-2,TGCGCCAGCAGTGGCATAAGACACACCGGGGAGCTGTTTTTT,CASSGIRHTGELFF
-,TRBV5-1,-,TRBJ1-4,TGCGCCAGCAGCTCCAGGACTGGGGAAAAACTGTTTTTT,CASSSRTGEKLFF
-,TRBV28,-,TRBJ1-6,TGTGCCAGCAGTTTAGAAAACGATTCACCCCTCCACTTT,CASSLENDSPLHF
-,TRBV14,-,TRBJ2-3,TGTGCCAGCGGGGCCCTTCGGAGCACAGATACGCAGTATTTT,CASGALRSTDTQYF
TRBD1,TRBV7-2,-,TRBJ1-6,TGTGCCAGCAGGAAAAGTCCCGGGACAGGGCGTAATTCACCCCTCCACTTT,CASRKSPGTGRNSPLHF
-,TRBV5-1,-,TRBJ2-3,TGCGCCAGCAGCTTGGGATCAGATGGACTTAGCACAGATACGCAGTATTTT,CASSLGSDGLSTDTQYF
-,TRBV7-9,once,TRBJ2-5,TGTGCCAGCAGCCCGAGGGGAGGCGGGGAGACCCAGTACTTC,CASSPRGGGETQYF
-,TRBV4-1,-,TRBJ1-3,TGCGCCAGCAGCGGACAGTGGGACTCTGGAAACACCATATATTTT,CASSGQWDSGNTIYF
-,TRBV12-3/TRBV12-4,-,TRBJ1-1,TGTGCCAGCAGTTTTGGAACAGGCATTGAAGCTTTCTTT,CASSFGTGIEAFF
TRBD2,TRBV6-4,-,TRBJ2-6,TGTGCCAGCAGTGACTCGACGGGGGGAGCTGGGGCCAACGTCCTGACTTTC,CASSDSTGGAGANVLTF